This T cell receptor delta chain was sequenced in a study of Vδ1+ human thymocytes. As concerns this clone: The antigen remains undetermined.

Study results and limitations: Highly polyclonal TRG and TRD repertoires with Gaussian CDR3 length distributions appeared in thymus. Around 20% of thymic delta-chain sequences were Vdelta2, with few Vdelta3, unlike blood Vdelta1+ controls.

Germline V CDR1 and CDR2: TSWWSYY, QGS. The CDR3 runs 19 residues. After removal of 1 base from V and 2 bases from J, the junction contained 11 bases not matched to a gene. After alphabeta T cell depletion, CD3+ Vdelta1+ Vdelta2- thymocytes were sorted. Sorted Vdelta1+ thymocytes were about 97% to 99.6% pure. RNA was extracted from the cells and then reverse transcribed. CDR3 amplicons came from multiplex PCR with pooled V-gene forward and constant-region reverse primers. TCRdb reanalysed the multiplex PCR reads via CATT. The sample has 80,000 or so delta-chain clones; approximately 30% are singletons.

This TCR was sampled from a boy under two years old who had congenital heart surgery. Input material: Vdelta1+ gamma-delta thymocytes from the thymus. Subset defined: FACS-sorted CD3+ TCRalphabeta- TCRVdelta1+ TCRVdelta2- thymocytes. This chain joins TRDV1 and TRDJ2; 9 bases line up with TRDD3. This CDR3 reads CALGERVSGGGYLTAQLFF. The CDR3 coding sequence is TGTGCTCTTGGGGAACGGGTGTCCGGGGGGGGATACTTGACAGCACAACTCTTCTTT.